This is a list of T cell receptor beta chains from one sample in a study of blood T cell repertoires in COVID-19. Data came from immunoSEQ multiplex PCR; TCRdb stores just in-frame clones and leaves some out. The top ten clones hold 1.9% of a sample with around 120,000 clones, about 85% of them seen once. The sample was peripheral blood. The receptors stem from a man between 65 and 79 years old with acute or convalescent COVID-19. Each CDR3 is given with its conserved first and last residue. D genes are given only for firm matches. The listing skips clone size in some rows; elsewhere it reads once, few, many or a size class.

cdr3_nt: TGTGCCAGCACCTCCGGGACAGGGGTAGGGCAGCCCCAGCATTTT
cdr3_aa: CASTSGTGVGQPQHF
j_call: TRBJ1-5
d_call: TRBD1
clone_size: once
v_call: TRBV6-5

cdr3_nt: TGCAGCGTTGAAAAGGGGGCGGCCTATGGCTACACCTTC
cdr3_aa: CSVEKGAAYGYTF
j_call: TRBJ1-2
d_call: TRBD1
clone_size: NA
v_call: TRBV29-1

cdr3_nt: TGTGCCAGCAGCGTCCAGGGTTCTAGCACAGATACGCAGTATTTT
cdr3_aa: CASSVQGSSTDTQYF
j_call: TRBJ2-3
d_call: NA
clone_size: NA
v_call: TRBV9

cdr3_nt: TGTGCCAGCAGTCTACGGACAAACTATGGCTACACCTTC
cdr3_aa: CASSLRTNYGYTF
j_call: TRBJ1-2
d_call: NA
clone_size: NA
v_call: TRBV6-5

cdr3_nt: TGTGCCAGCAGTTCGATCAGGTTCGGAAGCACTGAAGCTTTCTTT
cdr3_aa: CASSSIRFGSTEAFF
j_call: TRBJ1-1
d_call: NA
clone_size: NA
v_call: TRBV28

cdr3_nt: TGCGCCAGCAGCTTGGTCAGGGGAAACTCACCCCTCCACTTT
cdr3_aa: CASSLVRGNSPLHF
j_call: TRBJ1-6
d_call: NA
clone_size: NA
v_call: TRBV5-1

cdr3_nt: TGCAGCGCCATCCGGGACAGTAAAGAGACCCAGTACTTC
cdr3_aa: CSAIRDSKETQYF
j_call: TRBJ2-5
d_call: TRBD1
clone_size: NA
v_call: TRBV29-1

cdr3_nt: TGCAGTGCTAGTTCAGGGGGGTATGGCTACACCTTC
cdr3_aa: CSASSGGYGYTF
j_call: TRBJ1-2
d_call: TRBD1
clone_size: NA
v_call: TRBV20-1

cdr3_nt: TGTGCCAGCAGGTACAGAGACACCCCCTCCTACGAGCAGTACTTC
cdr3_aa: CASRYRDTPSYEQYF
j_call: TRBJ2-7
d_call: NA
clone_size: NA
v_call: TRBV2

cdr3_nt: TGTGCCAGCAGCACCCGGACTAGCTCCTACAATGAGCAGTTCTTC
cdr3_aa: CASSTRTSSYNEQFF
j_call: TRBJ2-1
d_call: TRBD2
clone_size: NA
v_call: TRBV11-2

cdr3_nt: TGTGCCAGTAGTAAGCAGGGGGGCGCGAACACTGAAGCTTTCTTT
cdr3_aa: CASSKQGGANTEAFF
j_call: TRBJ1-1
d_call: TRBD1
clone_size: NA
v_call: TRBV19

cdr3_nt: TGTGCCAGCAGCTTGGGTACAGGGCTAAACTATGGCTACACCTTC
cdr3_aa: CASSLGTGLNYGYTF
j_call: TRBJ1-2
d_call: NA
clone_size: NA
v_call: TRBV5-5

cdr3_nt: TGTGCCAGCAGTTTATCCCTACAGGGGGTGGCTTTCTTT
cdr3_aa: CASSLSLQGVAFF
j_call: TRBJ1-1
d_call: TRBD1
clone_size: NA
v_call: TRBV28

cdr3_nt: TGTGCCAGCGATAGCAGGGGCCGTAATGAAAAACTGTTTTTT
cdr3_aa: CASDSRGRNEKLFF
j_call: TRBJ1-4
d_call: NA
clone_size: NA
v_call: TRBV6-6

cdr3_nt: TGCGCCAGCAGCTTGGGGCAGACGGACTTTAGGAACACTGAAGCTTTCTTT
cdr3_aa: CASSLGQTDFRNTEAFF
j_call: TRBJ1-1
d_call: NA
clone_size: once
v_call: TRBV5-1

cdr3_nt: TGTGCCAGCAGCTTAATAGCGGGGGGTTTGAATGAGCAGTTCTTC
cdr3_aa: CASSLIAGGLNEQFF
j_call: TRBJ2-1
d_call: TRBD2
clone_size: NA
v_call: TRBV5-8

cdr3_nt: TGTGCCAGCAGTTTAGTAGGGGCATCTAATGAAAAACTGTTTTTT
cdr3_aa: CASSLVGASNEKLFF
j_call: TRBJ1-4
d_call: NA
clone_size: NA
v_call: TRBV28

cdr3_nt: TGCGCCAGCAGCCCGGGGGACAGGGGCCATGGCTACACCTTC
cdr3_aa: CASSPGDRGHGYTF
j_call: TRBJ1-2
d_call: TRBD1
clone_size: many
v_call: TRBV5-1

cdr3_nt: TGTGCCAGCAGCCAAGTTTACCTAGCGGGGGGGCCTGGTGAGCAGTACTTC
cdr3_aa: CASSQVYLAGGPGEQYF
j_call: TRBJ2-7
d_call: TRBD2
clone_size: NA
v_call: TRBV4-2

cdr3_nt: TGTGCCAGCAGCCCCTGGGGGGGCGGCCAGCCCCAGCATTTT
cdr3_aa: CASSPWGGGQPQHF
j_call: TRBJ1-5
d_call: NA
clone_size: NA
v_call: TRBV7-9

cdr3_nt: TGCCCCAGCAGCTTGGCCCGGGGGACCGGGGGGACCTACGAGCAGTACTTC
cdr3_aa: CPSSLARGTGGTYEQYF
j_call: TRBJ2-7
d_call: TRBD2
clone_size: NA
v_call: TRBV5-1

cdr3_nt: TGCGCCAGCAGCCAAAGACATCGGACAGGGGGCAGGACCGGGGAGCTGTTTTTT
cdr3_aa: CASSQRHRTGGRTGELFF
j_call: TRBJ2-2
d_call: TRBD1
clone_size: NA
v_call: TRBV4-1

cdr3_nt: TGTGCCAGCTCTGCGGGGGGGCTCATCACCGGGGAGCTGTTTTTT
cdr3_aa: CASSAGGLITGELFF
j_call: TRBJ2-2
d_call: TRBD2
clone_size: NA
v_call: TRBV27

cdr3_nt: TGTGCCAGCAGCCCCTCATCGGGACTAGCGGTTCGCAGTTCTAGCACAGATACGCAGTATTTT
cdr3_aa: CASSPSSGLAVRSSSTDTQYF
j_call: TRBJ2-3
d_call: TRBD2
clone_size: NA
v_call: TRBV13

cdr3_nt: TGTGCCAGTAGTAGGGACTGGAACTATGGCTACACCTTC
cdr3_aa: CASSRDWNYGYTF
j_call: TRBJ1-2
d_call: NA
clone_size: few
v_call: TRBV19

cdr3_nt: TGCGCCAGCAAGAGGGAGGCGAACACCGGGGAGCTGTTTTTT
cdr3_aa: CASKREANTGELFF
j_call: TRBJ2-2
d_call: NA
clone_size: NA
v_call: TRBV5-1

cdr3_nt: TGTGCCAGCAGCGTACTAGGACAGGGGGCTGGGGCCAACGTCCTGACTTTC
cdr3_aa: CASSVLGQGAGANVLTF
j_call: TRBJ2-6
d_call: TRBD1
clone_size: NA
v_call: TRBV9

cdr3_nt: TGTGCCAGCAGGAAAGGACTAGCGGGGGCGGGGGAGACCCAGTACTTC
cdr3_aa: CASRKGLAGAGETQYF
j_call: TRBJ2-5
d_call: TRBD2
clone_size: NA
v_call: TRBV27

cdr3_nt: TGTGCCAGCAGCTTAGACTCCTCGTCAGGGCCAGCTTCCTATGGCTACACCTTC
cdr3_aa: CASSLDSSSGPASYGYTF
j_call: TRBJ1-2
d_call: NA
clone_size: few
v_call: TRBV7-2

cdr3_nt: TGCGCCAGCAGAAGGGAGGGGAGCACAGATACGCAGTATTTT
cdr3_aa: CASRREGSTDTQYF
j_call: TRBJ2-3
d_call: TRBD2
clone_size: once
v_call: TRBV5-1

cdr3_nt: TGTGCCAGCAGTTTCGGACAGGGGAACACAGATACGCAGTATTTT
cdr3_aa: CASSFGQGNTDTQYF
j_call: TRBJ2-3
d_call: TRBD1
clone_size: NA
v_call: TRBV6-5

cdr3_nt: TGTGCCAGCAGTGGGAGACTAGCGGGGGTGGTGGGGAGCACAGATACGCAGTATTTT
cdr3_aa: CASSGRLAGVVGSTDTQYF
j_call: TRBJ2-3
d_call: NA
clone_size: NA
v_call: TRBV21-1

cdr3_nt: TGTGCCAGCACCCCGCTGGGACAGGGTTGGGAGTACGAGCAGTACTTC
cdr3_aa: CASTPLGQGWEYEQYF
j_call: TRBJ2-7
d_call: TRBD1
clone_size: few
v_call: TRBV28

cdr3_nt: TGTGCCAGCAGTCACGACAGGGCGGCAGATACGCAGTATTTT
cdr3_aa: CASSHDRAADTQYF
j_call: TRBJ2-3
d_call: TRBD1
clone_size: NA
v_call: TRBV11-3

cdr3_nt: TGTGCCAGCAGCCATGCACGGAGGCTCAACTATGGCTACACCTTC
cdr3_aa: CASSHARRLNYGYTF
j_call: TRBJ1-2
d_call: NA
clone_size: NA
v_call: TRBV14

cdr3_nt: TGTGCCAGCAGCCTCGGTCGGGGGCCCCAGCATTTT
cdr3_aa: CASSLGRGPQHF
j_call: TRBJ1-5
d_call: NA
clone_size: NA
v_call: TRBV7-2

cdr3_nt: TGTGCCAGCATGCCAGGGGCATTCGACACCGGGGAGCTGTTTTTT
cdr3_aa: CASMPGAFDTGELFF
j_call: TRBJ2-2
d_call: NA
clone_size: NA
v_call: TRBV2

cdr3_nt: TGTGCCAGCTCACCGGGCCTTGGAAACACTGAAGCTTTCTTT
cdr3_aa: CASSPGLGNTEAFF
j_call: TRBJ1-1
d_call: NA
clone_size: NA
v_call: TRBV18

cdr3_nt: TGTGCCAGCAGTAGAGACAGGGACGGGTACGAGCAGTACTTC
cdr3_aa: CASSRDRDGYEQYF
j_call: TRBJ2-7
d_call: TRBD1
clone_size: NA
v_call: TRBV6-5

cdr3_nt: TGTGCCAGCAGCTTGGGGGAACAGGGTAGAGCTTTCTTT
cdr3_aa: CASSLGEQGRAFF
j_call: TRBJ1-1
d_call: NA
clone_size: few
v_call: TRBV5-4

cdr3_nt: TGTGCCAGCAGCCCGCGGGGTTACACCGGGGAGCTGTTTTTT
cdr3_aa: CASSPRGYTGELFF
j_call: TRBJ2-2
d_call: NA
clone_size: NA
v_call: TRBV6-5

cdr3_nt: TGTGCCAGCAGCCAAATGGCGGGGGCGAACACAGATACGCAGTATTTT
cdr3_aa: CASSQMAGANTDTQYF
j_call: TRBJ2-3
d_call: NA
clone_size: NA
v_call: TRBV3-1/TRBV3-2

cdr3_nt: TGCGCCAGCAGCCCGGGCAGGGACACTGAAGCTTTCTTT
cdr3_aa: CASSPGRDTEAFF
j_call: TRBJ1-1
d_call: NA
clone_size: once
v_call: TRBV5-1

cdr3_nt: TGTGCCAGCGCCCGGGGGGGGGCAGATACGCAGTATTTT
cdr3_aa: CASARGGADTQYF
j_call: TRBJ2-3
d_call: TRBD2
clone_size: NA
v_call: TRBV5-5

cdr3_nt: TGTGCCAGCAGCCGATCCGGGACAGGGGCTGTGGGAACCTTC
cdr3_aa: CASSRSGTGAVGTF
j_call: TRBJ1-2
d_call: TRBD1
clone_size: NA
v_call: TRBV14

cdr3_nt: TGTGCCAGCAGCCACATGAGGGCGGCCAGCTCTGGGGCCAACGTCCTGACTTTC
cdr3_aa: CASSHMRAASSGANVLTF
j_call: TRBJ2-6
d_call: NA
clone_size: NA
v_call: TRBV3-1/TRBV3-2

cdr3_nt: TGTGCCAGCAGTTTATCCCCGACAGGGAGGAGAACTGAAGCTTTCTTT
cdr3_aa: CASSLSPTGRRTEAFF
j_call: TRBJ1-1
d_call: TRBD1
clone_size: NA
v_call: TRBV28

cdr3_nt: TGTGCCAGCAGTTTGAGGGGGCCTAACTATGGCTACACCTTC
cdr3_aa: CASSLRGPNYGYTF
j_call: TRBJ1-2
d_call: TRBD1
clone_size: NA
v_call: TRBV27

cdr3_nt: TGTGCCAGCAGACCCCTACAGGGCTTATTAGACACCATATATTTT
cdr3_aa: CASRPLQGLLDTIYF
j_call: TRBJ1-3
d_call: NA
clone_size: few
v_call: TRBV7-3

cdr3_nt: TGTGCCACCAGTGATGGGATCCAGGGGGAGCAGTTCTTC
cdr3_aa: CATSDGIQGEQFF
j_call: TRBJ2-1
d_call: NA
clone_size: NA
v_call: TRBV24-1

cdr3_nt: TGTGCCAGCAGCTGGACTAGCCGAGCCGGGGAGCTGTTTTTT
cdr3_aa: CASSWTSRAGELFF
j_call: TRBJ2-2
d_call: TRBD2
clone_size: once
v_call: TRBV9

cdr3_nt: TGTGCCAGCAGCCAATCTTTGGGAGCCGGGACTAGCGGGGGGGGGACAGATACGCAGTATTTT
cdr3_aa: CASSQSLGAGTSGGGTDTQYF
j_call: TRBJ2-3
d_call: TRBD2
clone_size: NA
v_call: TRBV4-2

cdr3_nt: TGTGCCAGCAGTTACGTTTCGGGGGGTAACTATGGCTACACCTTC
cdr3_aa: CASSYVSGGNYGYTF
j_call: TRBJ1-2
d_call: NA
clone_size: few
v_call: TRBV6-5

cdr3_nt: TGTGCCAGCCAAAACACCGGGGAGCTGTTTTTT
cdr3_aa: CASQNTGELFF
j_call: TRBJ2-2
d_call: NA
clone_size: few
v_call: TRBV3-1/TRBV3-2

cdr3_nt: TGTGCCAGCAGCCGGGGACAGTCTAGCACAGATACGCAGTATTTT
cdr3_aa: CASSRGQSSTDTQYF
j_call: TRBJ2-3
d_call: TRBD1
clone_size: few
v_call: TRBV11-3

cdr3_nt: TGTGCCAGCAGTTTATTAGTCGGAAACACCATATATTTT
cdr3_aa: CASSLLVGNTIYF
j_call: TRBJ1-3
d_call: NA
clone_size: many
v_call: TRBV28

cdr3_nt: TGTGCCAGCAGCCCCGGACTAGTGCAAGAGACCCAGTACTTC
cdr3_aa: CASSPGLVQETQYF
j_call: TRBJ2-5
d_call: TRBD2
clone_size: few
v_call: TRBV5-6

cdr3_nt: TGTGCCAGCACCTCGGATCTAGTAGAGACCCAGTACTTC
cdr3_aa: CASTSDLVETQYF
j_call: TRBJ2-5
d_call: NA
clone_size: NA
v_call: TRBV2